This paragraph reports one T cell receptor beta chain. Ten or more counts support this clonotype. Its recognized antigen is unknown. Base qualities are not at hand, and no much larger clone is one base apart. The source of the sample is a study of T cell repertoires in cytomegalovirus infection (dated by TCRdb to about 2019). Notes on the research overall: Donor HLA type was relevant to the analysis, because carriage of CMV infection together with the matching HLA type was indicated by public TCR beta signatures.

The CDR3 numbers 15 residues from cysteine through phenylalanine. Of all the DNA, just the CDR3 is kept, 45 bases in frame from base 1. V sheds 7 bases and J sheds 2 bases, leaving 15 bases between their ends. This sample was sequenced with an Illumina HiSeq 1500. Starting from the raw public reads, TCRdb applied fastp trimming at Q25, assembled clones with MiXCR and retained in-frame beta chains. CDR3 protein duplicates are merged, each entry listing the most common genes and DNA. Present in this sample are 150,000 to 200,000 distinct CDR3 sequences, 28% of which were seen just once. Roughly 29% of the sample comes from the top ten. General conclusions and limits of the study: Carriers of CMV infection plus the relevant HLA type were discriminated by the cumulative frequency of public TCR beta family members in the study cohort and in an independent roughly 340-donor cohort. The ex vivo response was dominated by HLA-C-restricted CMV-specific TCR beta clonotypes, which also provided the single most frequent clonotype in two of eight donors.

This chain is built from TRBV12-3 or TRBV12-4 and TRBJ1-5; D gene: possibly TRBD1, on 6 matching bases. This receptor was taken from a human donor in good health (CMV status not recorded). Some clones in this sample may be carry-over from other donors' samples. The material sequenced was PBMCs. The nucleotides read TGTGCCAGCACCCTAGGAGGGGGTGGCAATCAGCCCCAGCATTTT. Translation gives CASTLGGGGNQPQHF.